The text below deals with one T cell receptor (beta chain). This entry belongs to a study of control samples from healthy donors and cancer patients. Germline CDR1 and CDR2: SGHRS and YFSETQ. The CDR3 consists of 12 residues. Trimming shortened V by 4 bases and J by 8 bases, and 10 bases separated the two germline ends. Assay used: immunoSEQ multiplex PCR; TCRdb lists only in-frame clones, some missing. The repertoire has around 150,000 clones, about 90% of them found once; the top ten carry about 12%. The rearrangement uses TRBV5-1 and TRBJ2-1; D uncertain. Sequenced material: blood. This receptor was identified in a man in his thirties or forties in good health. The CDR3 sequence: CASSTDGYEQFF. The DNA of the CDR3 is TGCGCCAGCAGCACCGACGGTTATGAGCAGTTCTTC.